The T cell receptor beta chain described here comes from a study of PD-1 blockade in classical Hodgkin lymphoma. Study at large: The study gave patients nivolumab 3 mg/kg intravenously every 2 weeks. Study observations and caveats: Prior to therapy, complete responders displayed diversity much like that of newly diagnosed patients. As was reported, newly diagnosed patients showed lower baseline TCR diversity than healthy donors did.

V lost 3 bases and J 8 bases, leaving 14 bases between the germline ends. This CDR3 comprises 14 residues. The germline V gene encodes CDR1 SNHLY and CDR2 FYNNEI. To note about this clone: What it binds is not known.

Here immunoSEQ multiplex PCR was the method, and the copy in TCRdb shows in-frame clones only, minus some. This table holds tens of thousands of clones, approximately 80% found once. Every one of the patients relapsed after autologous stem cell transplantation (brentuximab vedotin exposure was variable). The receptor was derived from a human donor with classical Hodgkin lymphoma. Sequencing was performed on peripheral blood mononuclear cells (PBMCs), taken at baseline. J is TRBJ2-1 and V is TRBV2; D call uncertain. The chain's CDR3 is CASSDRQAEDEQFF. The CDR3 DNA sequence: TGTGCCAGCAGTGATAGGCAGGCCGAGGATGAGCAGTTCTTC.